This note documents a single TCR beta chain sequence. The CDR3 has 15 amino acids. Losses at the gene ends were 8 bases for V and 4 bases for J; bases not matched to a gene: 11. Germline loops: CDR1 SNHLY, CDR2 FYNNEI. The entry originates in a study of blood T cell repertoires in COVID-19. Study-level background: Samples representing acute and convalescent COVID-19 were sourced from the United States, Italy and Spain.

As processed by the authors: Reference gene primer amplification gave nucleated cell count estimates. Clones were sequenced by immunoSEQ multiplex PCR, and TCRdb holds only the in-frame ones, with some missing. V and J calls plus clone size are reproduced from that table; the DNA served to infer D and trimming. The repertoire holds 310,000 or so clones, over 70% seen once, with approximately 1.2% in the top ten. This clonotype was sampled from a woman between 50 and 59 years old with acute or convalescent COVID-19. The sequenced sample was peripheral blood. This chain connects TRBV2 to TRBJ2-5; 9 bases fit TRBD2. Written as DNA, the CDR3 is TGTGCCAGCGCTAGGGGAGCGGGGGGTGGAGAGACCCAGTACTTC. The encoded protein is CASARGAGGGETQYF.